This TCR beta chain was obtained from a study of control samples from healthy donors and cancer patients (TCRdb year 2020). The library was generated by the immunoSEQ multiplex PCR assay. The immuneACCESS repertoire file appears here via TCRdb, limited to in-frame rearrangements. These files lack a portion of the clones; in checked studies, under half of the deficit traces to unresolved V genes, and the cause of the others is not known. This sample is represented by more than 95,000 clones; around 92% of them were singletons. The top ten clonotypes cover about 0.6% of the sample. Measured from the cysteine to the phenylalanine, the CDR3 is 13 residues long. The DNA shown is the 39-base CDR3, in frame from base 1. At the junction V is shortened by 9 bases and J by 5 bases, with 12 bases in between. The germline V gene provides CDR1 KGHDR and CDR2 SFDVKD. About this clone: No antigen is known for it. Per-base qualities were not stored, and no clone one base away is much larger.

Sequences were obtained from PBMCs. This receptor chain uses TRBV24-1 and TRBJ2-2; D gene: possibly TRBD2, on 6 matching bases. The clonotype originates from a man older than 75 with head and neck cancer. The CDR3 region: CATRGTGTGELFF. The nucleotide sequence reads as follows: TGTGCCACCCGGGGGACGGGGACCGGGGAGCTGTTTTTT.